This TCR beta chain was sequenced in a study of blood T cell repertoires in COVID-19. For recovered donors of Cohort 3, there were two negative PCRs, clearance, or symptom resolution. V lost 3 bases and J lost 4; bases outside the gene matches: 8. The CDR3 totals 16 residues. Per germline, CDR1 MNHEY and CDR2 SMNVEV (reference sequence). This clone was detected only once. Some clones are missing from TCRdb's copy, which holds only in-frame ones; the method was immunoSEQ multiplex PCR. Of over 200,000 clones listed, 70% to 90% were seen once; the top ten hold about a sixth. Sequenced material: PBMCs or T cells enriched from blood (not recorded which). V and J are TRBV27 and TRBJ2-3, with 9 bases aligning to TRBD2. This clonotype was obtained from a man aged 18 to 30 who had recovered from COVID-19. The CDR3 bases are TGTGCCAGCAGTTTTATAGCGGGAGCAGGTTCAGATACGCAGTATTTT. Residues: CASSFIAGAGSDTQYF.